The TCR beta chain under discussion was sequenced for a study of T cells in Graves' hyperthyroidism and ophthalmopathy. Amplified TCR beta CDR3 regions derived from RNA transcripts. First-round RT-PCR with HTBI primers amplified the TCR CDR3 region. TCRdb itself ran the multiplex PCR reads through MiXCR, one entry per CDR3 protein. There are more than 500,000 distinct CDR3 sequences in the sample; about 14% occur only once, and about 15% lies in the top ten. The germline gives CDR1 SEHNR, CDR2 FQNEAQ (reference sequence). Trimming took 6 bases from V and 3 from J, leaving 11 bases between them. The CDR3 has 13 amino acids. This clonotype has at least ten counts.

Sequencing used blood. The chain has TRBV7-9 and TRBJ1-1; D gene unclear. The source of this sequence is a woman in her thirties or forties with Graves' hyperthyroidism. The CDR3 protein is CASRRKEDTEAFF. The CDR3 region has the DNA TGTGCCAGCAGACGGAAGGAGGACACTGAAGCTTTCTTT.